The clone carrying this T cell receptor beta chain was counted many times. Its antigen remains unknown. The data originate from a study of early T cells in non-severe SARS-CoV-2 infection. Across the whole study: Unpaired chains resulted from sequencing bulk RNA of unsorted whole blood. General study results and limits: The matching step, a VDJdb search, favored anti-spike CD8 responses and missed private and CD4 specificities.

Unique molecular identifiers were attached to individual cDNA molecules. TCRdb recomputed calls from the 5' RACE reads with MiXCR, one row per CDR3 protein. This sample yields 55,000 to 75,000 distinct CDR3 sequences, of which around 13% are seen a single time; around 1.3% belongs to the top ten. The CDR3 is 10 amino acids. V shed 6 bases and J shed 6 bases, with 7 bases lying between them. Germline CDR1 is DFQATT and CDR2 is SNEGSKA (reference sequence). The origin of this receptor is an adult who was a healthcare worker with PCR-confirmed SARS-CoV-2 infection or an uninfected control (not recorded which). Sequenced: whole blood. This chain connects TRBV20-1 to TRBJ2-3; D is uncertain. CDR3 region: CSAKVDTQYF. DNA of the CDR3: TGCAGTGCCAAGGTGGATACGCAGTATTTT.